The 25 T cell receptor beta chains listed next were all sequenced from one sample in a study of T cells expressing NK-cell markers. Reanalyzing the 5' RACE reads, TCRdb keeps one entry per CDR3 protein, without DNA. Recorded here are hundreds of thousands of distinct CDR3 sequences; the top ten clones represent around 4.2%. Material for sequencing was blood T cells: a sorted CD56 or NKG2C T cell subset, CD4+ or CD8+ T cells, or bulk PBMC T cells (not recorded which). Receptors originate from a woman between 18 and 75 years old in good health.

The chain has TRBV30 and TRBJ1-1. Per germline, CDR1 GTSNPN and CDR2 SVGIG (reference sequence). This CDR3 spans 14 amino acids. The CDR3 loop is CAWSDGALRTEAFF.

The genes are TRBV7-6 and TRBJ2-3; TCRdb indicates TRBD1, and absent DNA this call remains unverified. There are 14 residues in the CDR3. Germline V CDR1 and CDR2: SGHVS, FNYEAQ. CDR3: CASSIQGNTDTQYF.

The V gene is TRBV6-1, the J gene TRBJ2-7; TCRdb indicates TRBD2, and absent DNA this call remains unverified. CDR3 length: 13 amino acids. Germline CDR1 is MNHNS and CDR2 is SASEGT. The CDR3 is CASRSSGGYEQYF.

This rearrangement joins TRBV27 to TRBJ2-1; TCRdb picks TRBD2, but there is no DNA to check that call. Germline V lookup: CDR1 MNHEY, CDR2 SMNVEV (reference sequence). There are 15 residues in the CDR3. CDR3: CASRPLAGVGNEQFF.

This chain joins TRBV6-1 and TRBJ2-1; TCRdb calls TRBD1, which cannot be checked without DNA. There are 16 residues in the CDR3. Germline values: CDR1 MNHNS, CDR2 SASEGT. CDR3 amino acids: CASSAYRGLSYNEQFF.

The chain couples TRBV29-1 to TRBJ2-5; the D gene TCRdb calls, TRBD1, cannot be checked with no DNA. Germline lookup yields CDR1 SQVTM and CDR2 ANQGSEA. The CDR3 covers 13 residues. The CDR3 reads CSADRASGMTQYF.

The V call is TRBV11-2, the J call TRBJ1-2. The CDR3 has 14 amino acids. Germline V CDR1 and CDR2: SGHAT, FQNNGV. Here the CDR3 reads CASSFGKESYGYTF.

The rearrangement joins TRBV20-1 to TRBJ2-3. The CDR3 runs 15 residues. Germline V gene sequence: CDR1 DFQATT, CDR2 SNEGSKA (reference sequence). The CDR3 sequence is CSASVSSASTDTQYF.

J is TRBJ2-1 and V is TRBV5-1; TCRdb's assignment of TRBD2 cannot be checked, as there is no DNA. This CDR3 contains 12 residues. Germline V CDR1 and CDR2: SGHRS, YFSETQ. CDR3 region: CASSFPANEQFF.

The V and J genes are TRBV18 and TRBJ1-5; TCRdb indicates TRBD1, and absent DNA this call remains unverified. Germline V gene lookup returns CDR1 KGHSH and CDR2 LQKENI. The CDR3 loop spans 15 amino acids. The CDR3 sequence: CASSPSRDRESAQHF.

The chain has TRBV7-3 and TRBJ2-1; the TRBD2 assignment by TCRdb is unverifiable without DNA. The CDR3 is 16 amino acids. CDR1 is SGHTA, CDR2 FQGTGA, per germline. This CDR3 reads CASSVGLALPINEQFF. Full variable domain (missing parts from reference TRBV7-3 and TRBJ2-1): GAGVSQTPSNKVTEKGKYVELRCDPISGHTALYWYRQSLGQGPEFLIYFQGTGAADDSGLPNDRFFAVRPEGSVSTLKIQRTERGDSAVYLCASSVGLALPINEQFFGPGTRLTVL.

V is TRBV7-2 and J is TRBJ2-1. Germline CDR1 SGHTA, CDR2 FQGNSA. The CDR3 loop spans 13 amino acids. The CDR3: CASSRIGYNEQFF.

This rearrangement joins TRBV19 to TRBJ2-7; the D call of TRBD1 rests on TCRdb alone, since no DNA is present to check it. Germline CDR1 LNHDA, CDR2 SQIVND (reference sequence). The length of the CDR3 is 14 residues. This chain's CDR3 is CASSIETVAGEQYF.

The genes are TRBV18 and TRBJ2-7. The CDR3 length is 12 residues. Looked up from germline, CDR1 is KGHSH and CDR2 is LQKENI. Here the CDR3 reads CASSPQQYEQYF.

The chain has TRBV6-2 or TRBV6-3 and TRBJ1-2. CDR3 length: 14 residues. CDR1 is MNHEY, CDR2 SVGEGT, per germline. This CDR3 is CASRLTGEYYGYTF.

The rearrangement joins TRBV20-1 to TRBJ1-6. The CDR3 totals 14 residues. Per the germline V gene, CDR1 is DFQATT and CDR2 is SNEGSKA (reference sequence). Here the CDR3 reads CSAGGRRSNSPLHF.

V gene TRBV20-1 combines with J gene TRBJ2-7; the D gene TCRdb calls, TRBD1, cannot be checked with no DNA. The CDR3 sequence is 13 residues long. CDR1 is DFQATT, CDR2 SNEGSKA, per germline (reference sequence). CDR3 in amino acids: CSAPPRGPYEQYF.

The V and J genes are TRBV11-2 and TRBJ1-6. The CDR3 runs 14 residues. In germline, CDR1 is SGHAT, CDR2 FQNNGV. The CDR3 sequence: CASSRLRTNSPLHF.

The chain's CDR3 is CASSTQRATNEKLFF. The chain couples TRBV5-1 to TRBJ1-4. Looked up from germline, CDR1 is SGHRS and CDR2 is YFSETQ. This CDR3 has 15 residues.

The chain is built from TRBV5-1 and TRBJ2-3; TCRdb's D call of TRBD2 is untestable without DNA. The CDR3 covers 16 residues. CDR1 is SGHRS and CDR2 is YFSETQ in the germline V gene. The CDR3 sequence: CASSSLAGAGTDTQYF.

The chain employs TRBV20-1 and TRBJ2-3; TCRdb's D call of TRBD1 is untestable without DNA. Germline lookup yields CDR1 DFQATT and CDR2 SNEGSKA (reference sequence). The CDR3 has 17 amino acids. CDR3: CSARDPRTARSTDTQYF.

The genes are TRBV20-1 and TRBJ2-1. Germline CDR1 is DFQATT and CDR2 is SNEGSKA (reference sequence). The CDR3 length is 14 residues. The CDR3 sequence: CSALTGTTYNEQFF.

This chain's CDR3 is CASSPPRTGEQFF. The V and J genes are TRBV7-2 and TRBJ2-1; TCRdb's D gene call, TRBD2, goes unchecked for lack of DNA. Per germline, CDR1 SGHTA and CDR2 FQGNSA. CDR3 length: 13 amino acids.

The rearrangement joins TRBV5-1 to TRBJ1-1; TCRdb calls TRBD1, which cannot be checked without DNA. Germline V gene lookup returns CDR1 SGHRS and CDR2 YFSETQ. The CDR3 sequence is 15 residues long. The CDR3 loop is CASSLAPGVGTEAFF. Supplemented by reference TRBV5-1 and TRBJ1-1, the full variable domain reads KAGVTQTPRYLIKTRGQQVTLSCSPISGHRSVSWYQQTPGQGLQFLFEYFSETQRNKGNFPGRFSGRQFSNSRSEMNVSTLELGDSALYLCASSLAPGVGTEAFFGQGTRLTVV.

This sequence joins TRBV20-1 and TRBJ2-2; TCRdb gives TRBD1 as the D gene, but with no DNA this cannot be confirmed. CDR3 length equals 14 residues. CDR1 is DFQATT and CDR2 is SNEGSKA in the germline V gene (reference sequence). CDR3 residues: CSAVGQGGTGELFF.